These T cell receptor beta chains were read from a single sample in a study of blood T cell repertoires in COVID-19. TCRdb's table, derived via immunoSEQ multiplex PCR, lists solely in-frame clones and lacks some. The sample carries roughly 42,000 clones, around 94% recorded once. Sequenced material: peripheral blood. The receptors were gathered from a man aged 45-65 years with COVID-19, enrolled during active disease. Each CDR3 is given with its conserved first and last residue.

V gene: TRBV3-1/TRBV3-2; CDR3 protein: CASSRTSKGNTDTQYF
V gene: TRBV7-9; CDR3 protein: CASSPRGTAPYEQYF
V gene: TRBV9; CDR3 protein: CASSASGGRLADTQYF
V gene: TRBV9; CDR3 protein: CASSVSTAPETYGYTF
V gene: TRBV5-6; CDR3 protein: CASSPGASGKYEQYF
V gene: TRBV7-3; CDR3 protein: CASSSGGGTDTQYF
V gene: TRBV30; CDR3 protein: CAWSIPQGAADTQYF
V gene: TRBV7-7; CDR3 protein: CASSPRTGADEQYF
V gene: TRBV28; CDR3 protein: CASSLLGSGDSYEQYF
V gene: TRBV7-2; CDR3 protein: CASSFYPGQGSGNTIYF
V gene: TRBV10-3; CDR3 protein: CAITPREGRGSNTEAFF
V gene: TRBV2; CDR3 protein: CASSDGVNTEAFF
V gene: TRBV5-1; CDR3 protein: CASSWGLAGTTQYF
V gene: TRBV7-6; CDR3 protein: CASSTPLGGNYNEQFF
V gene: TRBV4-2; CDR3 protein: CASSNRDNLQETQYF
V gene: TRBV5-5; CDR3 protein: CASSWGGTGVHTF
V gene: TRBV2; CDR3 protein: CAASVPHNEQFF
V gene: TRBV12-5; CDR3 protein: CASGLVPLVQMNTEAFF
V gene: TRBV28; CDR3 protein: CASRSFWDSFTNNSPLHF
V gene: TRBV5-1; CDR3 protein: CASSLRQGSTDTQYF
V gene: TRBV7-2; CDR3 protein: CASSPQGSGYEQYF
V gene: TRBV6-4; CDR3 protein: CASSPGTSGPTDTQYF
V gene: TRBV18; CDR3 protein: CASSPLNGADEQFF
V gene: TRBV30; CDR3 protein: CAWSTGETQYF
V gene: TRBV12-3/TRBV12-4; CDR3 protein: CASSPYQETQYF
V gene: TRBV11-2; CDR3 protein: CASSWVRGQGTNVLTF
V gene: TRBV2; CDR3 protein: CASRQTSSVEQYF
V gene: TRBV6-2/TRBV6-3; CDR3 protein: CASSYERVEGQYFMNTEAFF
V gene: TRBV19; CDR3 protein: CASSGMASGRGELFF
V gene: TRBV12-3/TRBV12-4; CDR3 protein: CASSTTELGPQHF
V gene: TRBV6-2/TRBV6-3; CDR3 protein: CASSWRGGNQPQHF
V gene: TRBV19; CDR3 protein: CASSPRSGDGRSNQPQHF
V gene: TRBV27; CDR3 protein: CASSLLQTSGVTDTQYF
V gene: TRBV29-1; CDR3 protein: CSGRNTEAFF
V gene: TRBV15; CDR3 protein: CATSRDDRGGNQPQHF